What follows are 32 T cell receptor beta chains derived from one specimen sequenced in a study of control samples from healthy donors and cancer patients. Libraries were prepared by immunoSEQ multiplex PCR; TCRdb keeps only in-frame clonotypes and omits some of them. This table holds 130,000 to 150,000 clones, 90% to 95% found once. Sequenced: PBMCs. These receptors originate from a man aged 55 to 70 with colorectal cancer.

The V and J genes are TRBV6-5 and TRBJ1-1; 7 nucleotides line up with TRBD1. The CDR3 spans 13 residues. Germline V gives CDR1 MNHEY, CDR2 SVGAGI. V lost 4 bases to trimming and J lost 5 bases; unmatched junction nucleotides: 4. In DNA form, the CDR3 reads TGTGCCAGCAGTTCGGGACAGTCTACTGAAGCTTTCTTT. It encodes CASSSGQSTEAFF.

DNA of the CDR3: TGCGCCAGCAGCCAGGGAAGAGGGGGCGGCAACACTGAAGCTTTCTTT. Translating it yields CASSQGRGGGNTEAFF. J is TRBJ1-1 and V is TRBV4-1, with TRBD1 identical over 7 bases. The CDR3 contains 16 residues. The germline CDR1 and CDR2 sequences are MGHRA and YSYEKL. V lost 3 bases to trimming and J lost 2 bases; unmatched junction nucleotides: 9.

The chain carries TRBV3-1 (or the pseudogene TRBV3-2) and TRBJ2-7; either TRBD1 or TRBD2 may supply D (5 bases each). CDR3 size: 13 residues. Germline V lookup: CDR1 LGHDT, CDR2 YNNKEL (reference sequence). Trimming took off 1 base at V and 3 bases at J, with 7 bases between the two ends. CDR3 in DNA: TGTGCCAGCAGCCAAGGAGGGGACTACGAGCAGTACTTC. It encodes CASSQGGDYEQYF.

This chain connects TRBV9 to TRBJ2-2, with TRBD1 matching over 9 bases. Per germline, CDR1 SGDLS and CDR2 YYNGEE. With V trimmed by 4 bases and J by 6 bases, 7 bases remained unmatched. The CDR3 is made up of 15 amino acids. The CDR3 region is CASSRGTGRSGELFF. The DNA of the CDR3 is TGTGCCAGCAGCAGGGGGACAGGGCGATCCGGGGAGCTGTTTTTT.

This sequence joins TRBV6-5 and TRBJ2-4, with a possible D match to TRBD2 (5 bases). The CDR3 runs 15 residues. V was trimmed by 3 bases and J by 4 bases, leaving 13 bases between them. Germline V gives CDR1 MNHEY, CDR2 SVGAGI. The CDR3 loop is CASSYGLPWKNIQYF. In DNA, the CDR3 is TGTGCCAGCAGTTATGGACTCCCTTGGAAAAACATTCAGTACTTC.

V usage is TRBV6-5 and J usage is TRBJ2-5; D perhaps matches TRBD2 (6 bases). Per germline, CDR1 MNHEY and CDR2 SVGAGI. This CDR3 spans 12 amino acids. V was cut by 6 bases and J by 5 bases, with 10 bases left in between. CDR3 sequence (DNA): TGTGCCAGCAGGTTCCGGGAGGAGACCCAGTACTTC. Its protein product is CASRFREETQYF.

V usage is TRBV6-4 and J usage is TRBJ2-1, with 11 positions matching TRBD2. With V trimmed by 5 bases and J by 9 bases, 6 bases remained unmatched. Germline V gives CDR1 MRHNA, CDR2 SNTAGT. This CDR3 contains 14 residues. CDR3 in amino acids: CASSFLAGGGEQFF. CDR3 bases: TGTGCCAGCAGTTTCCTAGCGGGGGGAGGTGAGCAGTTCTTC.

This sequence joins TRBV11-2 and TRBJ2-7; no clear D. V gave up 2 bases and J gave up 1 base, with 12 bases separating them. CDR1 is SGHAT, CDR2 FQNNGV, per germline. The CDR3 is 15 residues long. The CDR3 loop is CASSLSGVGSYEQYF. DNA for the CDR3: TGTGCCAGCAGCTTAAGTGGGGTTGGGTCCTACGAGCAGTACTTC.

The V and J genes are TRBV29-1 and TRBJ1-1; D unresolved. V was pared by 6 bases and J by 0 bases, with 11 bases between. Germline-derived CDR1 and CDR2 are SQVTM and ANQGSEA. This CDR3 spans 13 amino acids. The CDR3, as DNA: TGCAGCGTGGCTCGGGGTATGAACACTGAAGCTTTCTTT. It encodes CSVARGMNTEAFF.

This chain links TRBV19 with TRBJ2-3; D is uncertain. Looked up from germline, CDR1 is LNHDA and CDR2 is SQIVND (reference sequence). The CDR3 has 15 amino acids. V shed 3 bases and J shed 1 base, with 11 bases lying between them. CDR3 coding DNA: TGTGCCAGTAGTATCCAGGCACGGGGCACAGATACGCAGTATTTT. Amino acids: CASSIQARGTDTQYF.

The chain employs TRBV6-2 or TRBV6-3 and TRBJ1-5; 7 bases are a match to TRBD1. With 0 bases clipped from V and 11 bases from J, the junction kept 16 bases outside the gene matches. The CDR3 is 17 amino acids. Germline CDR1 reads MNHEY; CDR2 reads SVGEGT. The CDR3 spells CASSYSRVGTTRGAQHF. In nucleotides, the CDR3 is TGTGCCAGCAGTTACTCGAGGGTTGGCACTACCAGGGGGGCCCAGCATTTT.

The chain recombines TRBV6-5 with TRBJ1-4; D gene unclear. CDR3 length equals 14 residues. Germline CDR1 reads MNHEY; CDR2 reads SVGAGI. Trimming shortened V by 10 bases and J by 0 bases, and 12 bases separated the two germline ends. The CDR3 bases are TGTGCCATTCAAACTGGGTCAACTAATGAAAAACTGTTTTTT. This codes for CAIQTGSTNEKLFF.

The gene calls are TRBV28 and TRBJ2-7; 10 bases line up with TRBD1. V gave up 4 bases and J gave up 7 bases; unmatched junction bases: 7. The CDR3 length is 14 residues. Germline-derived CDR1 and CDR2 are MDHEN and SYDVKM. CDR3 in amino acids: CASSWGQGTREQYF. DNA for the CDR3: TGTGCCAGCAGTTGGGGACAGGGGACGAGGGAGCAGTACTTC.

The chain uses TRBV4-2 and TRBJ2-3; TRBD1 or TRBD2 may be the D gene (6 bases each). Trimming took off 0 bases at V and 1 base at J, with 17 bases between the two ends. In germline, CDR1 is LGHNA, CDR2 YNFKEQ. This CDR3 region has 18 residues. CDR3 amino acids: CASSQDPLRGRRTDTQYF. Here the CDR3 DNA reads TGTGCCAGCAGCCAAGATCCCCTTCGGGGGCGCCGCACAGATACGCAGTATTTT.

The chain employs TRBV2 and TRBJ2-1, with TRBD2 matching over 15 bases. J gave up 4 bases and V 8 bases, and 6 bases lay outside the gene matches. CDR3 length: 16 residues. The germline V gene has CDR1 SNHLY and CDR2 FYNNEI. CDR3 nucleotides: TGTGCCAGCGGGACTAGCGGGGGGCAGGTATACAATGAGCAGTTCTTC. Translation: CASGTSGGQVYNEQFF.

The chain recombines TRBV7-9 with TRBJ2-1; 10 bases are shared with TRBD2. The germline gives CDR1 SEHNR, CDR2 FQNEAQ (reference sequence). V dropped 4 bases and J dropped 5; count of bases not matched to a gene: 5. CDR3 length equals 15 residues. The CDR3 DNA reads TGTGCCAGCAGCTCCCTAGCGGGGGCCGACAATGAGCAGTTCTTC. Its translation: CASSSLAGADNEQFF.

In this sample, this clone turned up once. This rearrangement joins TRBV11-2 to TRBJ1-1; D call uncertain. The CDR3 runs to 13 residues. The V gene lost 5 bases and the J gene lost 14 bases, with 21 bases spanning the gap. The germline V gene encodes CDR1 SGHAT and CDR2 FQNNGV. The CDR3 DNA reads TGTGCCAGCAGCGCACCCCGGACGGGTTCACGGTTCTTT. Amino acid sequence: CASSAPRTGSRFF.

The genes are TRBV7-2 and TRBJ2-7, with 11 bases that match TRBD2. This CDR3 contains 15 residues. Germline assignment: CDR1 SGHTA and CDR2 FQGNSA. V was clipped by 3 bases and J by 2 bases; unmatched bases: 3. The CDR3, as DNA: TGTGCCAGCAGCTTGGGACTAGCGGCCCCCTACGAGCAGTACTTC. This sequence encodes CASSLGLAAPYEQYF.

This chain links TRBV9 with TRBJ1-1; the D is unclear. V was shortened by 0 bases and J by 5 bases, with 8 bases between the two germline ends. Germline V gene sequence: CDR1 SGDLS, CDR2 YYNGEE. This CDR3 is 13 amino acids long. This CDR3 reads CASSVVTATEAFF. CDR3 DNA: TGTGCCAGCAGCGTAGTAACGGCGACTGAAGCTTTCTTT. Using reference TRBV9 and TRBJ1-1 for the parts outside the CDR3, the full variable domain is DSGVTQTPKHLITATGQRVTLRCSPRSGDLSVYWYQQSLDQGLQFLIQYYNGEERAKGNILERFSAQQFPDLHSELNLSSLELGDSALYFCASSVVTATEAFFGQGTRLTVV.

This clone occurred a few times. Other DNA sequences in this specimen translate into the identical CDR3. The chain recombines TRBV6-5 with TRBJ1-2; D is ambiguous. CDR3 length: 14 residues. V dropped 0 bases and J dropped 2 bases, with 7 bases sitting between them. Germline CDR1 is MNHEY and CDR2 is SVGAGI. CDR3 DNA sequence: TGTGCCAGCAGTTACTCAGGCAGCAACTATGGCTACACCTTC. Protein product: CASSYSGSNYGYTF.

The V and J genes are TRBV3-1 (or the pseudogene TRBV3-2) and TRBJ2-2; TRBD1 is a possible D gene (5 bases). From germline, CDR1 is LGHDT and CDR2 YNNKEL (reference sequence). With 0 bases removed from V and 5 bases from J, the gap between germline ends came to 10 bases. The CDR3 sequence is 15 residues long. CDR3 DNA sequence: TGTGCCAGCAGCCAAGATTCAGGGATAACCGGGGAGCTGTTTTTT. The encoded protein is CASSQDSGITGELFF.

This sequence joins TRBV10-3 and TRBJ1-5; no clear D. The germline gives CDR1 ENHRY, CDR2 SYGVKD. The CDR3 runs to 14 residues. The V gene lost 4 bases and the J gene lost 0 bases, with 7 bases spanning the gap. Here the CDR3 DNA reads TGTGCCATCAGTGCGGATTATAGCAATCAGCCCCAGCATTTT. This sequence encodes CAISADYSNQPQHF.

The rearrangement uses TRBV6-4 and TRBJ2-3; D unclear. Per the germline V gene, CDR1 is MRHNA and CDR2 is SNTAGT. The CDR3 has 14 residues. Trimming shortened V by 4 bases and J by 1 base, and 9 bases separated the two germline ends. CDR3 residues: CASSGEKGTDTQYF. CDR3 nucleotide sequence: TGTGCCAGCAGTGGAGAGAAAGGCACAGATACGCAGTATTTT.

The V gene is TRBV5-4, the J gene TRBJ2-7, with TRBD1 matching over 8 bases. V lost 0 bases, J lost 5 bases, and 1 base stayed unmatched. Germline V lookup: CDR1 SGHNT, CDR2 YYREEE (reference sequence). CDR3 length equals 13 residues. The CDR3 sequence: CASSLGDRHEQYF. CDR3 nucleotides: TGTGCCAGCAGCTTGGGGGACAGGCACGAGCAGTACTTC. Complete variable domain (other parts from reference TRBV5-4 and TRBJ2-7): ETGVTQSPTHLIKTRGQQVTLRCSSQSGHNTVSWYQQALGQGPQFIFQYYREEENGRGNFPPRFSGLQFPNYSSELNVNALELDDSALYLCASSLGDRHEQYFGPGTRLTVT.

CDR3 protein: CASRLGQPKQFF. CDR3 nucleotide sequence: TGTGCAAGTCGCTTAGGGCAACCTAAGCAGTTCTTC. The V call is TRBV12-2, the J call TRBJ2-1. TRBV12-2 is deemed a pseudogene. CDR3 length: 12 amino acids.

The V and J genes are TRBV5-6 and TRBJ2-1; TRBD2 matches 11 bases. V lost 4 bases to trimming and J lost 4 bases; unmatched junction nucleotides: 7. This CDR3 is built from 16 residues. The germline CDR1 and CDR2 sequences are SGHDT and YYEEEE. The CDR3 loop is CASSDERLAGYNEQFF. The CDR3 nucleotides read TGTGCCAGCAGCGATGAACGACTAGCGGGGTACAATGAGCAGTTCTTC.

This clone has only one observation. The V call is TRBV5-4, the J call TRBJ2-3; 11 bases agree with TRBD2. The CDR3 totals 15 residues. CDR1 and CDR2 (germline): SGHNT, YYREEE (reference sequence). Trimming at V came to 0 bases and at J to 11 bases, leaving 8 bases not matched to a gene. CDR3 sequence (DNA): TGTGCCAGCAGCTTGGGGACTAGCGGGTCCCGGGAGCAGTATTTT. Its translation: CASSLGTSGSREQYF.

V gene TRBV21-1 combines with J gene TRBJ2-2; the table's D call, TRBD1, has no DNA check behind it. TRBV21-1 is tagged as a pseudogene. The CDR3 consists of 15 residues. DNA of the CDR3: TGTGCCAGCAGCATACAGGGGGCGTCCACCGGGGAGCTGTTTTTT. Translating it yields CASSIQGASTGELFF.

This clone appeared a single time. The chain couples TRBV6-2 or TRBV6-3 to TRBJ1-5; 9 positions agree with TRBD1. V was pared by 2 bases and J by 4 bases, with 9 bases of the junction left unmatched. The CDR3 has 17 residues. Germline lookup yields CDR1 MNHEY and CDR2 SVGEGT. CDR3 bases: TGTGCCAGCAGTTACGGTGGGGGACAGGGTGCAAATCAGCCCCAGCATTTT. Amino acid sequence: CASSYGGGQGANQPQHF.

This chain connects TRBV5-1 to TRBJ1-1, with D possibly being TRBD1 (5 bases). This CDR3 has 16 amino acids. Trimming took 0 bases from V and 0 from J, leaving 12 bases between them. Germline CDR1 SGHRS, CDR2 YFSETQ. In DNA, the CDR3 is TGCGCCAGCAGCTTGGAACAGGCGGCAATGAACACTGAAGCTTTCTTT. Translated, it gives CASSLEQAAMNTEAFF.

The rearrangement joins TRBV6-4 to TRBJ2-1; 9 nucleotides match TRBD2. This CDR3 is 16 amino acids long. The junction had 7 bases not matched to a gene; V was cut back by 0 bases and J by 7 bases. Germline assignment: CDR1 MRHNA and CDR2 SNTAGT. The CDR3 nucleotides are TGTGCCAGCAGTGACTCCGGCGGGGGGGCAAGGAATGAGCAGTTCTTC. Its protein is CASSDSGGGARNEQFF.

The J gene is TRBJ1-6, the V gene TRBV9; D not certain. V was trimmed by 2 bases and J by 8 bases, leaving 5 bases between them. Germline loops: CDR1 SGDLS, CDR2 YYNGEE. The CDR3 runs to 12 residues. This CDR3 is CASSVRDSPLHF. For the CDR3, the DNA is TGTGCCAGCAGCGTGCGAGATTCACCCCTCCACTTT.